These 18 T cell receptor beta chains were all obtained from the same sample, sequenced in a study of intratumoral heterogeneity in liver cancer. TCRdb's table, derived via immunoSEQ multiplex PCR, lists solely in-frame clones and lacks some. Altogether 21,000 or so clones are present, roughly 73% being singletons, with the ten largest covering about a sixth. The material was tumor-adjacent normal tissue, obtained before any cancer treatment. These receptors all come from a woman aged 70 to 79 with hepatocellular carcinoma.

This chain uses TRBV27 with TRBJ2-6; D might be TRBD1 (6 bases). V was clipped by 7 bases and J by 0 bases, with 13 bases between them. The CDR3 is 16 amino acids. The germline gives CDR1 MNHEY, CDR2 SMNVEV (reference sequence). CDR3 protein: CASTDRWGSGANVLTF. The CDR3, as DNA: TGTGCCAGCACCGACAGGTGGGGCTCTGGGGCCAACGTCCTGACTTTC.

By share, this clone ranks as medium-sized. This chain connects TRBV6-5 to TRBJ2-1; the match to TRBD1 covers 8 bases. Germline V gene lookup returns CDR1 MNHEY and CDR2 SVGAGI. The CDR3 length is 13 residues. V trimming: 2 bases; J trimming: 6 bases; junction bases outside the gene matches: 0. CDR3: CASSYGQGNEQFF. As DNA, the CDR3 is TGTGCCAGCAGTTACGGACAGGGCAATGAGCAGTTCTTC.

The chain couples TRBV4-1 to TRBJ2-1; TRBD2 aligns across 9 bases. Germline-derived CDR1 and CDR2 are MGHRA and YSYEKL. This CDR3 is 16 amino acids long. With 0 bases clipped from V and 8 bases from J, the junction kept 8 bases outside the gene matches. CDR3 in amino acids: CASSQDLLAGRYEQFF. The CDR3 bases are TGCGCCAGCAGCCAAGATCTCCTAGCGGGAAGGTATGAGCAGTTCTTC.

The V and J genes are TRBV2 and TRBJ1-5; TRBD1 is a possible D gene (6 bases). CDR1 is SNHLY and CDR2 is FYNNEI in the germline V gene. The germline V and J ends were trimmed by 7 bases and 4 bases, with 17 bases remaining between them. The CDR3 contains 15 residues. The CDR3 loop is CASNSGAGFNQPQHF. The CDR3 DNA sequence: TGTGCCAGCAACTCGGGGGCTGGCTTTAATCAGCCCCAGCATTTT.

The genes are TRBV27 and TRBJ2-1; possibly TRBD2 for D (6 bases). Germline lookup yields CDR1 MNHEY and CDR2 SMNVEV (reference sequence). This CDR3 is 14 amino acids long. With 3 bases removed from V and 5 bases from J, the gap between germline ends came to 11 bases. Written as DNA, the CDR3 is TGTGCCAGCAGTTTCACTAGCATCAACAATGAGCAGTTCTTC. This translates into CASSFTSINNEQFF.

The chain combines TRBV5-4 with TRBJ1-1; maybe TRBD1 (5 bases). Trimming left V 4 bases short and J 1 base short, with 11 bases between. Per germline, CDR1 SGHNT and CDR2 YYREEE (reference sequence). The CDR3 is 14 residues long. CDR3 DNA sequence: TGTGCCAGCAGCCGCAGGGTGGGGAACACTGAAGCTTTCTTT. Translating it yields CASSRRVGNTEAFF.

The chain is built from TRBV5-1 and TRBJ2-5, with 7 bases identical to TRBD2. Germline-derived CDR1 and CDR2 are SGHRS and YFSETQ. Trimming took 0 bases from V and 3 from J; bases not matched to a gene: 11. The CDR3 extends over 17 amino acids. Here the CDR3 DNA reads TGCGCCAGCAGCTTGGACGGGAGGACTTCCGGGAAAGAGACCCAGTACTTC. This codes for CASSLDGRTSGKETQYF. The variable domain in full, with the rest retrieved from reference TRBV5-1 and TRBJ2-5, is KAGVTQTPRYLIKTRGQQVTLSCSPISGHRSVSWYQQTPGQGLQFLFEYFSETQRNKGNFPGRFSGRQFSNSRSEMNVSTLELGDSALYLCASSLDGRTSGKETQYFGPGTRLLVL.

This clone qualifies as medium-sized. This rearrangement joins TRBV14 to TRBJ2-1; 7 nucleotides match TRBD2. Germline V gene lookup returns CDR1 SGHDN and CDR2 FVKESK. V lost 0 bases, J lost 5 bases, and 13 bases stayed unmatched. CDR3 length equals 18 residues. CDR3 coding DNA: TGTGCCAGCAGCCAAGACGTGGTGCTCGGACTAGACAACAATGAGCAGTTCTTC. Its translation: CASSQDVVLGLDNNEQFF. Based on the CDR3 plus reference TRBV14 and TRBJ2-1, the full variable domain is EAGVTQFPSHSVIEKGQTVTLRCDPISGHDNLYWYRRVMGKEIKFLLHFVKESKQDESGMPNNRFLAERTGGTYSTLKVQPAELEDSGVYFCASSQDVVLGLDNNEQFFGPGTRLTVL.

The chain couples TRBV5-1 to TRBJ1-1; D is possibly TRBD1 (6 bases). Germline CDR1 reads SGHRS; CDR2 reads YFSETQ. The ends were cut back, 0 bases at V and 4 bases at J, with 13 bases in the middle. This CDR3 is 15 amino acids long. CDR3 in DNA: TGCGCCAGCAGCTTGGCGGGGGGCGATGGCACTGAAGCTTTCTTT. It yields the protein CASSLAGGDGTEAFF. Using reference TRBV5-1 and TRBJ1-1 for the parts outside the CDR3, the full variable domain is KAGVTQTPRYLIKTRGQQVTLSCSPISGHRSVSWYQQTPGQGLQFLFEYFSETQRNKGNFPGRFSGRQFSNSRSEMNVSTLELGDSALYLCASSLAGGDGTEAFFGQGTRLTVV.

This clone was counted once. The V and J genes are TRBV10-3 and TRBJ2-3; D is perhaps TRBD1 (6 bases). The CDR3 contains 13 residues. Trimming removed 5 bases from V and 2 bases from J, with 8 bases in between. CDR1 is ENHRY and CDR2 is SYGVKD in the germline V gene. CDR3 in amino acids: CAISWTDTDTQYF. DNA for the CDR3: TGTGCCATCAGTTGGACAGACACAGATACGCAGTATTTT.

This rearrangement joins TRBV29-1 to TRBJ2-3; D gene unclear. This CDR3 has 12 amino acids. CDR1 and CDR2 from the germline V gene are SQVTM and ANQGSEA. V was cut by 3 bases and J by 0 bases, with 4 bases left in between. CDR3 coding DNA: TGCAGCGTTGACCAAAGCACAGATACGCAGTATTTT. It specifies CSVDQSTDTQYF.

The J gene is TRBJ2-7, the V gene TRBV18; 9 bases are shared with TRBD1. The CDR3 consists of 13 residues. J gave up 5 bases and V 4 bases, and 3 bases lay outside the gene matches. Germline assignment: CDR1 KGHSH and CDR2 LQKENI. CDR3 region: CASSLRTGDEQYF. The CDR3 DNA follows: TGTGCCAGCTCACTGAGGACAGGGGACGAGCAGTACTTC.

This chain uses TRBV2 with TRBJ2-5, with D perhaps matching TRBD2 (7 bases). Germline CDR1 SNHLY, CDR2 FYNNEI. CDR3 length: 17 amino acids. V was trimmed by 4 bases and J by 2 bases, leaving 20 bases between them. The CDR3 DNA is TGTGCCAGCAGTGTTCGCCAGGGAGGGGGTCCACAAGAGACCCAGTACTTC. Its protein product is CASSVRQGGGPQETQYF.

The chain joins TRBV6-4 to TRBJ2-1; perhaps TRBD1 as D (6 bases). The CDR3 loop spans 14 amino acids. Germline CDR1 and CDR2: MRHNA and SNTAGT. Trimming took off 6 bases at V and 3 bases at J, with 12 bases between the two ends. The DNA of the CDR3 is TGTGCCAGCAGACCAGGGGCAGGCTACAATGAGCAGTTCTTC. Translation gives CASRPGAGYNEQFF.

The chain employs TRBV7-9 and TRBJ2-1, with 11 bases aligning to TRBD2. The germline V gene encodes CDR1 SEHNR and CDR2 FQNEAQ (reference sequence). The CDR3 length is 16 residues. The ends lost 2 bases at V and 1 base at J; junction bases unmatched: 1. The CDR3 DNA sequence: TGTGCCAGCAGCTTACTAGCGGGAGGATCCTACAATGAGCAGTTCTTC. Amino acid sequence: CASSLLAGGSYNEQFF. Drawing the rest from reference TRBV7-9 and TRBJ2-1, the complete variable domain is DTGVSQNPRHKITKRGQNVTFRCDPISEHNRLYWYRQTLGQGPEFLTYFQNEAQLEKSRLLSDRFSAERPKGSFSTLEIQRTEQGDSAMYLCASSLLAGGSYNEQFFGPGTRLTVL.

The rearrangement links TRBV19 to TRBJ1-1, with TRBD1 identical over 8 bases. V lost 1 base, J lost 0 bases, and 7 bases stayed unmatched. The germline CDR1 and CDR2 sequences are LNHDA and SQIVND (reference sequence). There are 17 residues in the CDR3. This chain's CDR3 is CASSIGDRGRMNTEAFF. The CDR3 DNA sequence: TGTGCCAGTAGTATAGGTGACAGGGGTAGGATGAACACTGAAGCTTTCTTT.

The V gene is TRBV6-1, the J gene TRBJ2-5; D is unclear. V lost 3 bases and J lost 7, with 9 bases in between. The germline gives CDR1 MNHNS, CDR2 SASEGT. There are 12 residues in the CDR3. The CDR3 loop is CASSDKTGTQYF. CDR3 coding DNA: TGTGCCAGCAGTGACAAGACGGGGACCCAGTACTTC.

This clone was seen a single time. The chain has TRBV5-1 and TRBJ2-2; 15 bases are a match to TRBD2. The CDR3 contains 16 residues. Germline loops: CDR1 SGHRS, CDR2 YFSETQ. J lost 7 bases, V lost 4 bases, and 5 bases had no gene match. The CDR3 DNA follows: TGCGCCAGCAGCCCGGGACTAGCGGGAGGCCGCGGGGAGCTGTTTTTT. Encoded protein: CASSPGLAGGRGELFF.